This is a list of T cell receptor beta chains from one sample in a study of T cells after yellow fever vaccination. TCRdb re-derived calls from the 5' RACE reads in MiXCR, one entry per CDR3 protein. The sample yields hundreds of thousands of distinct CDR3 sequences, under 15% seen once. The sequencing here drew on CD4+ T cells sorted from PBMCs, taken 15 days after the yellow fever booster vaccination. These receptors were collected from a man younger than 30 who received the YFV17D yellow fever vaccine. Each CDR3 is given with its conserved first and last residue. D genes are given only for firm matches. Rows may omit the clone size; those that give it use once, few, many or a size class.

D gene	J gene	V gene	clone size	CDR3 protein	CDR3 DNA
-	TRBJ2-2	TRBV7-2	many	CASSIGWETGELFF	TGTGCCAGCAGCATCGGGTGGGAGACCGGGGAGCTGTTTTTT
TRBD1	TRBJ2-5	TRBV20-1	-	CSATGQDQETQYF	TGCAGTGCTACGGGACAGGACCAAGAGACCCAGTACTTC
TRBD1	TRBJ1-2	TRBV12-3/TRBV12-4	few	CASRVQGAPGYTF	TGTGCCAGCAGGGTACAGGGGGCGCCCGGCTACACCTTC
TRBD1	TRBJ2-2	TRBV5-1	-	CASSPGQGAAGELFF	TGCGCCAGCAGCCCGGGACAGGGGGCCGCCGGGGAGCTGTTTTTT
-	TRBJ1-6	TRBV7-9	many	CASSFRGRSYNSPLHF	TGTGCCAGCAGCTTCAGGGGTAGATCCTATAATTCACCCCTCCACTTT
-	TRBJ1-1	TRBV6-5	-	CASSYSGLTNTEAFF	TGTGCCAGCAGTTACTCTGGGTTAACGAACACTGAAGCTTTCTTT
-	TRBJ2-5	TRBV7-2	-	CASSRGPLPSQETQYF	TGTGCCAGCAGCCGTGGACCACTCCCGAGCCAAGAGACCCAGTACTTC
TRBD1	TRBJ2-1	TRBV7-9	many	CASSPRQGGMGNEQFF	TGTGCCAGCAGCCCCCGACAGGGTGGGATGGGCAATGAGCAGTTCTTC
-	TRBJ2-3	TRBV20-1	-	CSASSRDTQYF	TGCAGTGCTAGCAGCAGGGATACGCAGTATTTT
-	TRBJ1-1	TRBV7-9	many	CASSFDPNTEAFF	TGTGCCAGCAGCTTTGACCCGAACACTGAAGCTTTCTTT
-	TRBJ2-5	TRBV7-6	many	CASSTGFGETQYF	TGTGCCAGCAGTACAGGGTTCGGCGAGACCCAGTACTTC
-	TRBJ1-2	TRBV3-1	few	CASSLITGYGYTF	TGTGCCAGCAGCCTAATAACGGGTTATGGCTACACCTTC
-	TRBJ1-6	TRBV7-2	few	CASSRGYDNSPLHF	TGTGCCAGCAGCCGAGGATATGATAATTCACCCCTCCACTTT
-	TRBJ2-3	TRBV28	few	CASSFSRGLITDTQYF	TGTGCCAGCAGTTTCTCTCGGGGGTTAATCACAGATACGCAGTATTTT
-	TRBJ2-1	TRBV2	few	CASSEETGEQFF	TGTGCCAGCAGTGAAGAGACTGGTGAGCAGTTCTTC
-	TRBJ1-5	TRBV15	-	CATSRVEAVYPSNQPQHF	TGTGCCACCAGCAGAGTGGAGGCCGTCTACCCCAGCAATCAGCCCCAGCATTTT
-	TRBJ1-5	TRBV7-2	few	CATGTRDQPQHF	TGTGCCACCGGGACAAGAGATCAGCCCCAGCATTTT
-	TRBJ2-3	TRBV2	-	CASSEAGWKNTDTQYF	TGTGCCAGCAGTGAAGCAGGTTGGAAGAACACAGATACGCAGTATTTT
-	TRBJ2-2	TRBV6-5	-	CASSYSVTLNTGELFF	TGTGCCAGCAGTTACTCAGTGACTCTAAACACCGGGGAGCTGTTTTTT
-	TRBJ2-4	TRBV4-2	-	CASSRPLGGKAKNIQYF	TGTGCCAGCAGCCGGCCCTTGGGGGGAAAAGCCAAAAACATTCAGTACTTC
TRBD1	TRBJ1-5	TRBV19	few	CASTWDRGPQPQHF	TGTGCCAGTACCTGGGACAGGGGCCCTCAGCCCCAGCATTTT
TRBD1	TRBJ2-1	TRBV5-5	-	CASSGGTGTHNEQFF	TGTGCCAGCAGCGGAGGGACAGGGACCCATAATGAGCAGTTCTTC
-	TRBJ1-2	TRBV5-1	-	CASSLVIGDYGYTF	TGCGCCAGCAGCTTGGTTATAGGGGACTATGGCTACACCTTC
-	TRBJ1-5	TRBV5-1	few	CASSSGQDNQPQHF	TGCGCCAGCAGCTCCGGGCAGGACAATCAGCCCCAGCATTTT
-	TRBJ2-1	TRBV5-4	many	CASSFQGSYNEQFF	TGTGCCAGCAGCTTCCAGGGGAGCTACAATGAGCAGTTCTTC
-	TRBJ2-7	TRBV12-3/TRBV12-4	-	CASRPSGGDEQYF	TGTGCCAGCAGACCCTCCGGGGGAGACGAGCAGTACTTC
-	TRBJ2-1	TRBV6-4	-	CASSVRALGPNEQFF	TGTGCCAGCAGTGTAAGGGCTTTGGGGCCCAATGAGCAGTTCTTC